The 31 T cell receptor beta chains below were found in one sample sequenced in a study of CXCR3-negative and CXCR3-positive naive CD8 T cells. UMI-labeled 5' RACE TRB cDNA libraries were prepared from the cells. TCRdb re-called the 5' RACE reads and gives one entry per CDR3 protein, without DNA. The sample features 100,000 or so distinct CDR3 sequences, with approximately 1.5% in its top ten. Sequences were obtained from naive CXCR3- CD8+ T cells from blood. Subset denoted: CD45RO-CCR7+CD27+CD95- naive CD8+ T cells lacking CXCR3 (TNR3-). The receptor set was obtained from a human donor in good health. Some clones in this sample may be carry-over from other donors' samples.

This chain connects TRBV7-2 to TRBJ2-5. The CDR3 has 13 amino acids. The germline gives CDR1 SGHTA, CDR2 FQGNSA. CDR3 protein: CASSLETQETQYF.

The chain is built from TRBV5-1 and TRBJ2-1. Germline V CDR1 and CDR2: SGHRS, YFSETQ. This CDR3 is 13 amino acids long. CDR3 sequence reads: CASSLAIDNEQFF.

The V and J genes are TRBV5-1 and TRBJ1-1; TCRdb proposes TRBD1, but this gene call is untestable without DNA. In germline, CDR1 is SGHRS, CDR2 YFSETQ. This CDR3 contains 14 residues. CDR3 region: CASSSGQVNTEAFF.

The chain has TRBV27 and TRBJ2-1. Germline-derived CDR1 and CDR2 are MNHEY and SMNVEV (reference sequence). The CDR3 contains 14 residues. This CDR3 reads CASSLFDNYNEQFF.

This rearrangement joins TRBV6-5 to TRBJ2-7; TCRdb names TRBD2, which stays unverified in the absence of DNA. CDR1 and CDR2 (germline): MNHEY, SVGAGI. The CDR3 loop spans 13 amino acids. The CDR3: CASSYSRGHEQYF.

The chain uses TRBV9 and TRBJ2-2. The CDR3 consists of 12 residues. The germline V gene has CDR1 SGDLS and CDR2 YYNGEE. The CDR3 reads CASSVGTGELFF.

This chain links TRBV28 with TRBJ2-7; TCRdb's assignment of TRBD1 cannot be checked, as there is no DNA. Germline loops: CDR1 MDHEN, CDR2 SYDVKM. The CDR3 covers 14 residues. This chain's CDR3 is CASSFRGAFLPQYF.

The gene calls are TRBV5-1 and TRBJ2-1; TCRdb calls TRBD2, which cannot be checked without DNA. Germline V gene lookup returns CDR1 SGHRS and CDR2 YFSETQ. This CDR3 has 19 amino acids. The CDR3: CASSLGLAGGLSSYNEQFF.

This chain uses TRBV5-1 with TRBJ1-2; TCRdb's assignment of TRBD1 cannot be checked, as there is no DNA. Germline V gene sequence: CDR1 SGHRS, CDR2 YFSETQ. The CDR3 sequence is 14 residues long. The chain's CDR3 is CASSSPGTNYGYTF.

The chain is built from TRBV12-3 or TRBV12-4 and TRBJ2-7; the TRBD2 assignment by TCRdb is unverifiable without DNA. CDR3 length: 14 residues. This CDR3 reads CASSSASGSGGQYF.

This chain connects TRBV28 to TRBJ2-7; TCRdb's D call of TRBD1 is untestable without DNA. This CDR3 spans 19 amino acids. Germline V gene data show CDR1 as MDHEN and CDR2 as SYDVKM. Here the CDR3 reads CASSISLHFTDRVSYEQYF.

CDR3 loop: CASSYNSGGQETQYF. J is TRBJ2-5 and V is TRBV6-5; the D call from TCRdb, TRBD2, cannot be confirmed without DNA. The germline CDR1 and CDR2 sequences are MNHEY and SVGAGI. The CDR3 has 15 amino acids.

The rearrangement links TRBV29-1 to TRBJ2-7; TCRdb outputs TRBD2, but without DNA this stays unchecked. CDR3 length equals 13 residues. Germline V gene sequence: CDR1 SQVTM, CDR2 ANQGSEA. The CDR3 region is CSVVGGSDYEQYF.

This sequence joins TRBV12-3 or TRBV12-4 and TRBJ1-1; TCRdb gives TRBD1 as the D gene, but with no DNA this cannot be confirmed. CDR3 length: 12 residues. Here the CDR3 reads CASGPGNTEAFF.

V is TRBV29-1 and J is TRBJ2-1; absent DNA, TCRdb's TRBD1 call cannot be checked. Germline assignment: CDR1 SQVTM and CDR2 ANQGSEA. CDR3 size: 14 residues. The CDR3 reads CSVEAGGWGNEQFF.

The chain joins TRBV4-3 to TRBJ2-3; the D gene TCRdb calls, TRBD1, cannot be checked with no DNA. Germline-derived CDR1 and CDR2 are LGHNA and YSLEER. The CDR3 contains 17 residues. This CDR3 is CASSQERGRGGPDTQYF.

The CDR3 protein is CSGQRGLSSTDTQYF. This rearrangement joins TRBV29-1 to TRBJ2-3; lacking DNA, the TRBD2 call made by TCRdb goes unchecked. This CDR3 has 15 residues. CDR1 is SQVTM, CDR2 ANQGSEA, per germline.

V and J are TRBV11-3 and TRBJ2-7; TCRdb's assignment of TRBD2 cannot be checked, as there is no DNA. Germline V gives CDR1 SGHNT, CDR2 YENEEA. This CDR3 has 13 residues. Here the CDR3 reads CASSLSPGGEQYF.

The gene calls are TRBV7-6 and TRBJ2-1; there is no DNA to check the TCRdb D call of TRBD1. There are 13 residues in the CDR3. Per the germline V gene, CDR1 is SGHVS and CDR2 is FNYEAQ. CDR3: CASSPGPWNEQFF.

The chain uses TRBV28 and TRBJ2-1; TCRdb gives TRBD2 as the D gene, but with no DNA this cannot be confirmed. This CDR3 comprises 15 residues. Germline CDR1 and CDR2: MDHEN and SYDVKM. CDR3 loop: CASTLSGGPNNEQFF.

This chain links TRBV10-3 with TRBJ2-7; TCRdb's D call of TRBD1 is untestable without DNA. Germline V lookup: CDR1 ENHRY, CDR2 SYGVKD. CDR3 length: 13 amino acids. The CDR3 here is CAISGGDRYEQYF.

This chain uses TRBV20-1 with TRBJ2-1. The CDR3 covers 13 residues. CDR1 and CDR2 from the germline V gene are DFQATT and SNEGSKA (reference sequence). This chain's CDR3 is CSARRRSYNEQFF.

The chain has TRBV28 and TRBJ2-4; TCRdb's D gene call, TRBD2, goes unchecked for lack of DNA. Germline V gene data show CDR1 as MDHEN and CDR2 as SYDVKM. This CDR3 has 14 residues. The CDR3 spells CASSPFGEKHIQYF.

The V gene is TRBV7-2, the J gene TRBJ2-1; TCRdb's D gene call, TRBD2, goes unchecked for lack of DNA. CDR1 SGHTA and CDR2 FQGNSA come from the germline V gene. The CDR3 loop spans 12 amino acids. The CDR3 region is CASSFWENEQFF. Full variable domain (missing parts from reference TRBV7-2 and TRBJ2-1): GAGVSQSPSNKVTEKGKDVELRCDPISGHTALYWYRQSLGQGLEFLIYFQGNSAPDKSGLPSDRFSAERTGGSVSTLTIQRTQQEDSAVYLCASSFWENEQFFGPGTRLTVL.

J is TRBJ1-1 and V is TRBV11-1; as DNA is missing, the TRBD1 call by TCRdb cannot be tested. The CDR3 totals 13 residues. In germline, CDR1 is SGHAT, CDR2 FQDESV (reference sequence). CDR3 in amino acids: CASSLIQGSEAFF.

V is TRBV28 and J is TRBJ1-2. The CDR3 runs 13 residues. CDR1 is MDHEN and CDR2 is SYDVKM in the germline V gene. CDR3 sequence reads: CASSSRRLYGYTF.

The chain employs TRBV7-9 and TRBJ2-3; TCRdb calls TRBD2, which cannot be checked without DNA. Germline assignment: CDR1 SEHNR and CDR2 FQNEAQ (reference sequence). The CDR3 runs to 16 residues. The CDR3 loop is CASSGPSGRVKDTQYF.

The CDR3 region is CASKRGAATNEKLFF. V is TRBV12-3 or TRBV12-4 and J is TRBJ1-4; without DNA, the TCRdb call of TRBD1 cannot be checked. The length of the CDR3 is 15 residues.

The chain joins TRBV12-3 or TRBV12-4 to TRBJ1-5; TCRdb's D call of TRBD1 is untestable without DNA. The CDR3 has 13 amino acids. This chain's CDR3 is CASSSGGGQPQHF.

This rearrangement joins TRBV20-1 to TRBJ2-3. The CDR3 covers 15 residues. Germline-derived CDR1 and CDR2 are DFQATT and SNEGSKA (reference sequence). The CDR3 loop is CSASVLFGSTDTQYF.

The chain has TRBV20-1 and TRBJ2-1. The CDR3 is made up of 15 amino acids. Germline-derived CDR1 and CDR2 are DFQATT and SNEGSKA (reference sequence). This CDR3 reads CSARGLYSSYNEQFF.